This TCR beta chain derives from a study of shared clonotypes between healthy human individuals. In the study overall: Aged 18 to 49, the donors were a couple of women and a few men.

Both subsets, CD45RA+ naive and CD45RA-negative memory, were split from the CD4+ cells. Points from the study as a whole: It was observed that about 5% of naive CD4 clonotypes were shared across a few donors.

As for this clone: What it binds is not known.

From germline, CDR1 is SGHDT and CDR2 YYEEEE. Trimming stripped 1 base from V and 5 bases from J, with 9 bases between. This CDR3 region has 13 residues. Methods used by the authors: ImmunoSEQ sequences covered only the junction and lacked quality scores; filtering therefore differed. Clones were sequenced by immunoSEQ multiplex PCR, and TCRdb holds only the in-frame ones, with some missing. The V and J calls and clone size are taken from that table; D and trimming were inferred from the DNA. The sample carries about a million clones, approximately 75% recorded once. The chain joins TRBV5-6 to TRBJ2-5, with D possibly being TRBD1 (5 bases). The sequenced sample consisted of memory CD4+ T cells from PBMCs. Subset: CD45RA-negative fraction. This receptor was obtained from a man between 18 and 29 years old in good health. Some clones in this sample may be carry-over from other donors' samples. The CDR3 DNA is TGTGCCAGCAGCTTGCCCCCAGGGGAGACCCAGTACTTC. It encodes CASSLPPGETQYF.